This T cell receptor beta chain was sequenced during a study of tumor and adjacent non-tumor tissue in lung cancer (dated by TCRdb to 2017 to 2018). The study in broad terms: Patients with adenocarcinoma (about twelve), squamous cell carcinoma (2) and small cell lung cancer (1) were included in the cohort. For each patient, one tumor sample and one normal lung sample were taken, giving approximately 33 paired specimens that underwent TCRbeta CDR3 sequencing. The study compared bulk TCRbeta repertoires from lung tumor tissue and matched distant non-tumor lung tissue of over 13 lung cancer patients. A total of approximately 130,000,000 productive TCRbeta reads were generated by sequencing, corresponding to an average of roughly 4.1 million reads per sample. Among the roughly 15 patients, ages ranged from about 31 to 76 years, some 10 were men and 5 were women, and disease was TNM stage I to III. Study-wide conclusions, independent of this receptor: Peripheral blood was not sequenced, so blood TCRbeta repertoires in these lung cancer patients were not examined. With only approximately 16 patients in the cohort, the authors noted that larger samples and more detailed clinical data are needed. Neither the sequencing platform nor unique molecular identifiers are named or mentioned anywhere in the methods. In normal lung, the top 100 clones accounted for a significantly larger cumulative share of the repertoire than in tumor tissue. Younger patients had significantly higher TCR diversity, and higher tumor TCR diversity was associated with shorter overall and disease-free survival. Tumor tissue showed significantly higher TCR diversity (inverse Simpson) than normal lung tissue, at around 450 vs 150 (P = 0.0075, Mann-Whitney U test).

RNA was isolated from bulk, unsorted tissue, and RNA quality was assessed with a NanoDrop ND-1000 and an Agilent 2100. The donors were newly diagnosed lung cancer patients admitted for thoracic surgery in China from August to November 2014 who had not received prior chemotherapy. Anyone who had undergone radiotherapy or chemotherapy before, or who had another cancer at the same time, was left out of the study. Surgical tissue pieces of about 1-2.2 cm3 were preserved in RNAlater solution and stored at -80 °C until use. To note about this clonotype: There is no known antigen for this receptor. Per-base quality was not reported, and no clone a single base away is much larger than it.

Library preparation used multiplex PCR. Sequenced using an Illumina HiSeq 2500. TCRbeta libraries were constructed through three rounds of nested PCR with primers (Table S4) according to protocols adapted from ARM-PCR. PCR products of 200-500 bp were gel-excised and purified with the QIAquick gel extraction kit before sequencing. In the authors' own workflow: Reads were cleaned with Trimmomatic, merged with FLASH into complete CDR3 sequences, and assigned to V(D)J germline segments with MiTCR. VDJtools was used to compute clonal diversity as the inverse Simpson's index. A read counted as productive if the sequence was in-frame and lacked a premature stop codon. Clones were called with MiXCR by TCRdb after fastp trimmed the public reads at Q25, and only in-frame beta chains were retained. Entries are consolidated by CDR3 protein sequence, retaining the most common genes and DNA. In this record, the V and J calls reflect TCRdb's handling and not the investigators' own analysis. This sample lists 91,000 or so distinct CDR3 sequences; about 66% were detected once. The ten largest account for approximately 16% of the sample.

This receptor was identified in a man between 60 and 75 years old with non-small cell lung cancer. The sequenced sample consisted of lung tumor tissue.

The CDR3 corresponds to CASSLFSVGLNNEQFF. The nucleotide sequence reads TGTGCCAGCAGCCTTTTCTCAGTGGGTCTGAACAATGAGCAGTTCTTC. The rearranged chain carries TRBV7-2 and TRBJ2-1, with the identity of the D gene unclear. The CDR3 measures 16 amino acids from cysteine to phenylalanine. The CDR3 DNA has 48 bases and is translated from base 1. The germline ends are 19 bases apart after V is trimmed by 5 bases and J by 5 bases. The germline V gene encodes CDR1 SGHTA and CDR2 FQGNSA.